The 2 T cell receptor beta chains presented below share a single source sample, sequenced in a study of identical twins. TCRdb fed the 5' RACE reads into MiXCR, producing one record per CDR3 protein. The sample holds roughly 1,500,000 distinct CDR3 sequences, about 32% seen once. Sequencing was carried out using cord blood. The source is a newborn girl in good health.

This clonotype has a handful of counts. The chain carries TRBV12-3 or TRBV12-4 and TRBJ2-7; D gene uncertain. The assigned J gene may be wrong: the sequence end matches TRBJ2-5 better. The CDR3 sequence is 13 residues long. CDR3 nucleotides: TGTGCCAGCAGTTTTGAAAGGATGGGGACCCAGTACTTC. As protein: CASSFERMGTQYF.

The CDR3 loop reads CASSQEPTWTGRDEKLFF. The DNA for the CDR3 is TGCGCCAGCAGCCAAGAGCCAACCTGGACAGGGCGGGATGAAAAACTGTTTTTT. This chain uses TRBV4-1 with TRBJ1-4, with TRBD1 identical over 8 bases. CDR3 length: 18 residues. Germline loops: CDR1 MGHRA, CDR2 YSYEKL. Unmatched junction bases numbered 12, after V lost 0 bases and J lost 6 bases.